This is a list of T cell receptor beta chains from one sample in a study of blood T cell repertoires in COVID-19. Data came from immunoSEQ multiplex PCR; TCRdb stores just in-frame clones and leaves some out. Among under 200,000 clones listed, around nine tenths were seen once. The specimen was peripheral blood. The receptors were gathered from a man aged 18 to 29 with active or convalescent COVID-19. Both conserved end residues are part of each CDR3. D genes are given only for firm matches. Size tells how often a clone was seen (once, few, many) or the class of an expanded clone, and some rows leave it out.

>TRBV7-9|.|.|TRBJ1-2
CASSLHNRQDNYGYTF
TGTGCCAGCAGCTTACATAACCGACAGGATAACTATGGCTACACCTTC
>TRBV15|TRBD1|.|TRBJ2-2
CATSRDQGVNTGELFF
TGTGCCACCAGCAGAGATCAGGGGGTGAACACCGGGGAGCTGTTTTTT
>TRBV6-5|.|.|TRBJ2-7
CASSYVLSGEQYF
TGTGCCAGCAGTTACGTCCTATCCGGCGAGCAGTACTTC
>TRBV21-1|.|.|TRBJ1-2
CASAQGQENYGYTF
TGTGCCAGCGCGCAGGGGCAGGAGAACTATGGCTACACCTTC
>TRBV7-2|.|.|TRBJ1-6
CASSLLGSPLHF
TGTGCCAGCAGCTTATTAGGGAGTCCCCTCCACTTT
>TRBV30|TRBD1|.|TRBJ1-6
CAWGTGQLNSPLHF
TGTGCCTGGGGGACAGGGCAACTTAATTCACCCCTCCACTTT
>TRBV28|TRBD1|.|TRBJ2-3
CASSFRDRGRRDDTQYF
TGTGCCAGCAGTTTCCGGGACAGGGGGAGGAGGGATGATACGCAGTATTTT
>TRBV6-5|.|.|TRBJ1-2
CASRPPGHRWGYTF
TGTGCCAGCAGACCTCCGGGACACCGATGGGGCTACACCTTC
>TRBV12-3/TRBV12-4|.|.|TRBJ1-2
CASSLGQGIDYTF
TGTGCCAGCAGTTTAGGGCAGGGTATTGACTACACCTTC
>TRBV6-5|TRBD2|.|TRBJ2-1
CASSSGSGSYNEQFF
TGTGCCAGCTCGAGCGGGAGTGGTTCCTACAATGAGCAGTTCTTC
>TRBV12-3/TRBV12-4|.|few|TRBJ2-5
CASSLGGGETQYF
TGTGCCAGCAGTTTGGGCGGGGGCGAGACCCAGTACTTC
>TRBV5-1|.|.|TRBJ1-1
CASGQTENTEAFF
TGCGCCAGCGGTCAGACAGAGAACACTGAAGCTTTCTTT
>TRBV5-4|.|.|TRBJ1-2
CASSLLSGANYGYTF
TGTGCCAGCAGCTTGTTGAGTGGTGCTAACTATGGCTACACCTTC
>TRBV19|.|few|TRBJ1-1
CASSRQTLNTEAFF
TGTGCCAGTAGTCGACAGACACTGAACACTGAAGCTTTCTTT
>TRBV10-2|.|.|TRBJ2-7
CASSETSKENEQYF
TGCGCCAGCAGTGAAACTAGCAAGGAGAACGAGCAGTACTTC
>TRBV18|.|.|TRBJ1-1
CASSPRDTNTEAFF
TGTGCCAGCTCCCCCCGGGACACGAACACTGAAGCTTTCTTT
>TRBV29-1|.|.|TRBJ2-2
CSVGRDLGGELFF
TGCAGCGTTGGCCGGGATTTAGGCGGGGAGCTGTTTTTT
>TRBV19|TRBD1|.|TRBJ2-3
CASSNGQGLPDTQYF
TGTGCCAGTAGTAACGGACAGGGGCTCCCCGATACGCAGTATTTT
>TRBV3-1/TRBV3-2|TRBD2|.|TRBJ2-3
CASSQEGLAGGPRDTQYF
TGTGCCAGCAGCCAAGAAGGACTAGCGGGGGGGCCGCGGGATACGCAGTATTTT
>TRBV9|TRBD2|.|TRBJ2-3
CASSALAGGTDTQYF
TGTGCCAGCAGCGCCCTAGCGGGAGGTACAGATACGCAGTATTTT
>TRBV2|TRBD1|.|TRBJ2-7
CASTRTGSDYEQYF
TGTGCCAGCACTCGGACAGGGTCGGACTACGAGCAGTACTTC
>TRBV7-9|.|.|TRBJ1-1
CASSSTDANTEAFF
TGTGCCAGCAGCTCCACAGACGCGAACACTGAAGCTTTCTTT
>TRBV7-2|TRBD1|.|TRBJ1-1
CASSLGRGRLVTEAFF
TGTGCCAGCAGCTTAGGTAGGGGGCGGTTGGTGACTGAAGCTTTCTTT
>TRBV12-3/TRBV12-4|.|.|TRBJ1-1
CASSRQANTEAFF
TGTGCCAGCAGCAGACAGGCAAACACTGAAGCTTTCTTT
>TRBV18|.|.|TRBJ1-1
CASSPWEVRDTEAFF
TGTGCCAGCTCACCATGGGAGGTTCGGGACACTGAAGCTTTCTTT